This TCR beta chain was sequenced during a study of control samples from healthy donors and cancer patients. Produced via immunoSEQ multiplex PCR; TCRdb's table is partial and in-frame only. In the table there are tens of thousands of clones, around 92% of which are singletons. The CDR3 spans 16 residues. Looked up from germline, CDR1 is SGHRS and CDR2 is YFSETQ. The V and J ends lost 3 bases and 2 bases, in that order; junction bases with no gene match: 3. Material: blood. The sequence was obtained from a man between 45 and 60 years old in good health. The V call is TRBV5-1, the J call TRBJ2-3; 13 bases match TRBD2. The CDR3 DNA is TGCGCCAGCAGCTCGGGGACTAGCGGGAACACAGATACGCAGTATTTT. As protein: CASSSGTSGNTDTQYF.